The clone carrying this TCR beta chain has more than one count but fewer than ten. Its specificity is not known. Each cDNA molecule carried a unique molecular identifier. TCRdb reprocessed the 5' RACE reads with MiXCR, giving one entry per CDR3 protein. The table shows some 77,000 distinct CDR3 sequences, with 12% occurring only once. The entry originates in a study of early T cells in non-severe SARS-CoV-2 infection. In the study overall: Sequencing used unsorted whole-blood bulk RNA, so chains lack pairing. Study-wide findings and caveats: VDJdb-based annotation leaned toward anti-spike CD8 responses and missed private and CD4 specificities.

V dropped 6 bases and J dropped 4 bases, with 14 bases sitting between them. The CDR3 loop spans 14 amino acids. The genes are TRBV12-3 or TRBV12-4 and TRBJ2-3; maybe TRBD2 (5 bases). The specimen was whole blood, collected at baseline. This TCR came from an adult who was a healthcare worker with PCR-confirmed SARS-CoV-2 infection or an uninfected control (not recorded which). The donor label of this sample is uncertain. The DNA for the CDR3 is TGTGCCAGCAGGGTCACCCTAGCAGCAGATACGCAGTATTTT. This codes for CASRVTLAADTQYF.